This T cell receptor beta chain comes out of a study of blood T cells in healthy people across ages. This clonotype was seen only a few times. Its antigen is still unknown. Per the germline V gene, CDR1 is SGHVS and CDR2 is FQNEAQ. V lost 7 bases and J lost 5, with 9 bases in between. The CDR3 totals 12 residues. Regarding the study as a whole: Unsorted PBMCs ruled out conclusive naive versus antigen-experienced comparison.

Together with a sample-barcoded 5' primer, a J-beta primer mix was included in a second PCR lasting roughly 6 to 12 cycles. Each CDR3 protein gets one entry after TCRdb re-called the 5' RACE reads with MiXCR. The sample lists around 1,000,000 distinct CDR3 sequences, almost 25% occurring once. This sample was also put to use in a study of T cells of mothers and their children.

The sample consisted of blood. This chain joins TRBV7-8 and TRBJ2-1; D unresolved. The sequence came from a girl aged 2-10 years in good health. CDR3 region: CASTSDDNEQFF. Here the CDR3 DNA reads TGTGCCAGCACCTCGGACGACAATGAGCAGTTCTTC.